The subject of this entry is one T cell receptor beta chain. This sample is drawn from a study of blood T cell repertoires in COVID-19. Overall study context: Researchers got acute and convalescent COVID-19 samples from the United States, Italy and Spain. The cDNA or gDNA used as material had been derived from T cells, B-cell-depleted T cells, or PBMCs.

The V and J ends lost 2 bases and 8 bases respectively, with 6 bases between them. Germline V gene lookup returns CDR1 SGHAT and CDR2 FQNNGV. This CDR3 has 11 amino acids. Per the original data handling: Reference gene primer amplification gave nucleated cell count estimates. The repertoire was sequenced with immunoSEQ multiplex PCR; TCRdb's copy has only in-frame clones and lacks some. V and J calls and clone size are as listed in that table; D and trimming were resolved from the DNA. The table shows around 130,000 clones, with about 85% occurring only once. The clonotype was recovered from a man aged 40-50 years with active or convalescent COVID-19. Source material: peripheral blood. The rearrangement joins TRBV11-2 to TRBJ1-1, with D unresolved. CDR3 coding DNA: TGTGCCAGCAGCTTACGACAAGAAGCTTTCTTT. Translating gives CASSLRQEAFF. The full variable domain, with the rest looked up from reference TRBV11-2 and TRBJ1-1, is EAGVAQSPRYKIIEKRQSVAFWCNPISGHATLYWYQQILGQGPKLLIQFQNNGVVDDSQLPKDRFSAERLKGVDSTLKIQPAKLEDSAVYLCASSLRQEAFFGQGTRLTVV.